This is a list of T cell receptor beta chains from one sample in a study of blood T cells in healthy people across ages. TCRdb reprocessed the 5' RACE reads via MiXCR and lists one record per CDR3 protein. The sample yields 600,000 or so distinct CDR3 sequences, 47% seen once. The sequenced sample consisted of blood. These receptors were collected from a man older than 75 in good health. CDR3s include the opening cysteine and the closing phenylalanine or tryptophan. A D gene is named only where the DNA matches it firmly. Only part of the rows carry a size: once, few, many, or a class if the clone is expanded.

D gene: .
CDR3 length: 14
clone size: .
V gene: TRBV28
J gene: TRBJ2-4
CDR3 protein: CASSLVGTKNIQYF
CDR3 DNA: TGTGCCAGCAGTTTAGTCGGAACCAAAAACATTCAGTACTTC

D gene: TRBD2
CDR3 length: 15
clone size: few
V gene: TRBV7-2
J gene: TRBJ2-1
CDR3 protein: CASSHRLAGDNEQFF
CDR3 DNA: TGTGCCAGCAGCCATCGACTAGCGGGAGACAATGAGCAGTTCTTC

D gene: .
CDR3 length: 14
clone size: few
V gene: TRBV28
J gene: TRBJ2-5
CDR3 protein: CASISSGRTRTQYF
CDR3 DNA: TGTGCCAGCATTTCCTCAGGGAGGACCCGGACCCAGTACTTC

D gene: .
CDR3 length: 16
clone size: .
V gene: TRBV20-1
J gene: TRBJ2-7
CDR3 protein: CSARWTPQGVTYEQYF
CDR3 DNA: TGCAGTGCTAGATGGACACCCCAAGGCGTAACCTACGAGCAGTACTTC

D gene: .
CDR3 length: 15
clone size: .
V gene: TRBV9
J gene: TRBJ2-7
CDR3 protein: CASSVAGQGTYEQYF
CDR3 DNA: TGTGCCAGCAGCGTAGCTGGGCAGGGAACCTACGAGCAGTACTTC

D gene: .
CDR3 length: 11
clone size: few
V gene: TRBV29-1
J gene: TRBJ2-3
CDR3 protein: CSVEVRDTQYF
CDR3 DNA: TGCAGCGTTGAAGTCAGGGATACGCAGTATTTT

D gene: TRBD2
CDR3 length: 14
clone size: few
V gene: TRBV28
J gene: TRBJ2-5
CDR3 protein: CASLKGLAGETQYF
CDR3 DNA: TGTGCCAGCTTGAAGGGACTAGCGGGGGAGACCCAGTACTTC

D gene: .
CDR3 length: 14
clone size: once
V gene: TRBV12-3/TRBV12-4
J gene: TRBJ2-7
CDR3 protein: CASSLRGGGDEQYF
CDR3 DNA: TGTGCCAGCAGTTTGCGCGGAGGGGGGGACGAGCAGTACTTC

D gene: .
CDR3 length: 12
clone size: few
V gene: TRBV5-6
J gene: TRBJ2-5
CDR3 protein: CASSLVWETQYF
CDR3 DNA: TGTGCCAGCAGCTTGGTGTGGGAGACCCAGTACTTC

D gene: .
CDR3 length: 11
clone size: .
V gene: TRBV20-1
J gene: TRBJ1-1
CDR3 protein: CSAKIGAEAFF
CDR3 DNA: TGCAGTGCTAAAATCGGGGCTGAAGCTTTCTTT

D gene: .
CDR3 length: 12
clone size: .
V gene: TRBV20-1
J gene: TRBJ2-1
CDR3 protein: CSAGRGAAEQFF
CDR3 DNA: TGCAGCGCCGGAAGGGGAGCAGCTGAGCAGTTCTTC

D gene: .
CDR3 length: 14
clone size: .
V gene: TRBV7-2
J gene: TRBJ2-3
CDR3 protein: CASSLGTPADTQYF
CDR3 DNA: TGTGCCAGCAGCCTTGGGACTCCCGCAGATACGCAGTATTTT

D gene: TRBD1
CDR3 length: 16
clone size: .
V gene: TRBV10-3
J gene: TRBJ2-7
CDR3 protein: CAITQGPGQEYNEQYF
CDR3 DNA: TGTGCCATCACCCAAGGACCGGGACAGGAATACAATGAGCAGTACTTC

D gene: .
CDR3 length: 15
clone size: few
V gene: TRBV7-2
J gene: TRBJ2-7
CDR3 protein: CASLPARTASYEQYF
CDR3 DNA: TGTGCCAGCCTACCCGCTCGGACTGCGTCCTACGAGCAGTACTTC

D gene: TRBD1
CDR3 length: 15
clone size: .
V gene: TRBV29-1
J gene: TRBJ2-5
CDR3 protein: CSADGGTGLQETQYF
CDR3 DNA: TGCAGCGCCGACGGAGGGACAGGACTTCAAGAGACCCAGTACTTC

D gene: .
CDR3 length: 13
clone size: once
V gene: TRBV12-3/TRBV12-4
J gene: TRBJ2-1
CDR3 protein: CASSPRSNNEQFF
CDR3 DNA: TGTGCCAGCAGTCCTAGGTCGAACAATGAGCAGTTCTTC

D gene: .
CDR3 length: 16
clone size: .
V gene: TRBV15
J gene: TRBJ1-6
CDR3 protein: CATSGEERSYNSPLHF
CDR3 DNA: TGTGCCACCAGCGGGGAAGAACGCTCCTATAATTCACCCCTCCACTTT

D gene: TRBD1
CDR3 length: 14
clone size: .
V gene: TRBV4-1
J gene: TRBJ2-7
CDR3 protein: CASSTPGQGAEQYF
CDR3 DNA: TGCGCCAGCAGCACACCGGGACAGGGTGCTGAGCAGTACTTC

D gene: TRBD2
CDR3 length: 17
clone size: .
V gene: TRBV27
J gene: TRBJ2-5
CDR3 protein: CASSPQWGSGVVKTQYF
CDR3 DNA: TGTGCCAGCAGTCCCCAGTGGGGTAGCGGGGTCGTGAAGACCCAGTACTTC

D gene: TRBD2
CDR3 length: 14
clone size: .
V gene: TRBV20-1
J gene: TRBJ2-7
CDR3 protein: CSARVIAGVGEQYF
CDR3 DNA: TGCAGTGCTAGAGTAATAGCGGGAGTCGGCGAGCAGTACTTC

D gene: .
CDR3 length: 14
clone size: .
V gene: TRBV7-9
J gene: TRBJ2-7
CDR3 protein: CASSGGDRGYEQYF
CDR3 DNA: TGTGCCAGCAGCGGGGGGGACAGAGGCTACGAGCAGTACTTC

D gene: .
CDR3 length: 12
clone size: .
V gene: TRBV9
J gene: TRBJ2-3
CDR3 protein: CASSVDVDTQYF
CDR3 DNA: TGTGCCAGCAGCGTAGACGTAGATACGCAGTATTTT

D gene: .
CDR3 length: 14
clone size: few
V gene: TRBV15
J gene: TRBJ1-1
CDR3 protein: CATSKTSRNTEAFF
CDR3 DNA: TGTGCCACCAGCAAAACCTCCCGGAACACTGAAGCTTTCTTT

D gene: .
CDR3 length: 14
clone size: .
V gene: TRBV20-1
J gene: TRBJ1-2
CDR3 protein: CSWTASNPNYGYTF
CDR3 DNA: TGCAGTTGGACAGCCAGCAACCCTAACTATGGCTACACCTTC

D gene: .
CDR3 length: 13
clone size: many
V gene: TRBV6-5
J gene: TRBJ2-5
CDR3 protein: CASSYSGAETQYF
CDR3 DNA: TGTGCCAGCAGTTACTCTGGGGCAGAGACCCAGTACTTC

D gene: .
CDR3 length: 17
clone size: few
V gene: TRBV6-6
J gene: TRBJ2-7
CDR3 protein: CASTLGGAEDLRSEQYF
CDR3 DNA: TGTGCCAGCACCCTGGGGGGGGCAGAGGACCTCCGTAGTGAGCAGTACTTC

D gene: TRBD2
CDR3 length: 16
clone size: .
V gene: TRBV7-2
J gene: TRBJ2-1
CDR3 protein: CASSLRLAGIFNEQFF
CDR3 DNA: TGTGCCAGCAGCCTACGACTAGCGGGGATTTTCAATGAGCAGTTCTTC

D gene: TRBD1
CDR3 length: 16
clone size: .
V gene: TRBV29-1
J gene: TRBJ2-5
CDR3 protein: CSVGSGTGESQETQYF
CDR3 DNA: TGCAGCGTAGGGTCCGGGACAGGAGAGTCCCAAGAGACCCAGTACTTC

D gene: TRBD2
CDR3 length: 16
clone size: .
V gene: TRBV7-2
J gene: TRBJ2-3
CDR3 protein: CASSLAGSGSTDTQYF
CDR3 DNA: TGTGCCAGCAGCTTAGCGGGCAGCGGGAGTACAGATACGCAGTATTTT

D gene: .
CDR3 length: 14
clone size: few
V gene: TRBV9
J gene: TRBJ2-7
CDR3 protein: CASSSSIAPHEQYF
CDR3 DNA: TGTGCCAGCAGCTCTAGCATTGCCCCCCACGAGCAGTACTTC

D gene: TRBD2
CDR3 length: 19
clone size: .
V gene: TRBV27
J gene: TRBJ2-2
CDR3 protein: CASSLSRPSGGVGTGELFF
CDR3 DNA: TGTGCCAGCAGTTTATCGAGGCCTAGCGGGGGAGTGGGCACCGGGGAGCTGTTTTTT

D gene: .
CDR3 length: 17
clone size: once
V gene: TRBV19
J gene: TRBJ2-1
CDR3 protein: CASSILSTPSSYNEQFF
CDR3 DNA: TGTGCCAGTAGTATATTGTCGACGCCTAGCTCCTACAATGAGCAGTTCTTC

D gene: .
CDR3 length: 13
clone size: few
V gene: TRBV4-3
J gene: TRBJ1-5
CDR3 protein: CASSQGAGQPQHF
CDR3 DNA: TGCGCCAGCAGCCAAGGGGCCGGCCAGCCCCAGCATTTT

D gene: TRBD2
CDR3 length: 18
clone size: .
V gene: TRBV20-1
J gene: TRBJ2-1
CDR3 protein: CNARDSGSTSGVYNEQFF
CDR3 DNA: TGCAATGCTAGAGATAGCGGTTCGACTAGCGGAGTCTACAATGAGCAGTTCTTC

D gene: .
CDR3 length: 15
clone size: .
V gene: TRBV27
J gene: TRBJ2-3
CDR3 protein: CASSSRYASTDTQYF
CDR3 DNA: TGTGCCAGCAGTTCCAGGTATGCTAGCACAGATACGCAGTATTTT

D gene: .
CDR3 length: 12
clone size: .
V gene: TRBV20-1
J gene: TRBJ1-5
CDR3 protein: CSARDGGAPQHF
CDR3 DNA: TGCAGTGCTAGGGATGGGGGCGCCCCCCAGCATTTT

D gene: TRBD1
CDR3 length: 17
clone size: many
V gene: TRBV6-1
J gene: TRBJ2-3
CDR3 protein: CASRSNAGQVSTDTQYF
CDR3 DNA: TGTGCCAGCAGGTCCAACGCGGGACAGGTCAGCACAGATACGCAGTATTTT

D gene: TRBD1
CDR3 length: 15
clone size: few
V gene: TRBV9
J gene: TRBJ2-7
CDR3 protein: CASSVVAGGDYEQYF
CDR3 DNA: TGTGCCAGCAGCGTAGTGGCAGGGGGTGACTACGAGCAGTACTTC

D gene: .
CDR3 length: 20
clone size: .
V gene: TRBV20-1
J gene: TRBJ1-5
CDR3 protein: CSARDPRGTGNPYSNQPQHF
CDR3 DNA: TGCAGTGCTAGAGATCCAAGGGGAACAGGGAACCCGTATAGCAATCAGCCCCAGCATTTT

D gene: .
CDR3 length: 12
clone size: .
V gene: TRBV12-3/TRBV12-4
J gene: TRBJ2-3
CDR3 protein: CAGSLALDTQYF
CDR3 DNA: TGTGCCGGCAGTTTAGCCCTCGATACGCAGTATTTT

D gene: .
CDR3 length: 14
clone size: many
V gene: TRBV6-5
J gene: TRBJ1-4
CDR3 protein: CASSSGLGTEKLFF
CDR3 DNA: TGTGCCAGCAGTTCCGGACTTGGGACCGAAAAACTGTTTTTT

D gene: .
CDR3 length: 18
clone size: .
V gene: TRBV4-2
J gene: TRBJ2-7
CDR3 protein: CASSQGPQRFDDSYEQYF
CDR3 DNA: TGTGCCAGCAGCCAAGGTCCCCAGCGTTTCGACGATTCCTACGAGCAGTACTTC